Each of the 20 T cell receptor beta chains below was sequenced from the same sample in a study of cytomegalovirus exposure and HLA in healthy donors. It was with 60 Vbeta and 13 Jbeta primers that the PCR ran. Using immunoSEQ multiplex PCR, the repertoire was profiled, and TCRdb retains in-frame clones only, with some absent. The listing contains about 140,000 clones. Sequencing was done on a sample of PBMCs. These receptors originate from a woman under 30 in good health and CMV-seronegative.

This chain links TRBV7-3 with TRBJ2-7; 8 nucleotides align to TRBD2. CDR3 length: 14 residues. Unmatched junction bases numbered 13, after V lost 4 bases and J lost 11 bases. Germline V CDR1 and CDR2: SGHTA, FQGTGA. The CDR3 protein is CASSSAGSSGRKYF. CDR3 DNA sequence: TGTGCCAGCAGCTCCGCTGGCTCTAGCGGGCGAAAGTACTTC.

CDR3 protein: CSVGAGTSDYNEQFF. The DNA for the CDR3 is TGCAGCGTTGGTGCCGGGACTAGCGACTACAATGAGCAGTTCTTC. V gene TRBV29-1 combines with J gene TRBJ2-1; TRBD2 matches at 10 bases. After removal of 4 bases from V and 3 bases from J, the junction contained 6 bases not matched to a gene. The length of the CDR3 is 15 residues. Germline V CDR1 and CDR2: SQVTM, ANQGSEA.

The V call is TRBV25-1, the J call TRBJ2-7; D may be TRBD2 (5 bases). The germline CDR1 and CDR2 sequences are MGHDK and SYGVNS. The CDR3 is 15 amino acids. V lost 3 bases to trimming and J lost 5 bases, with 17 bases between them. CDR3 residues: CASSDEGVEVDEQYV. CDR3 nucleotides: TGTGCCAGCAGTGATGAGGGAGTAGAGGTAGACGAGCAGTACGTC.

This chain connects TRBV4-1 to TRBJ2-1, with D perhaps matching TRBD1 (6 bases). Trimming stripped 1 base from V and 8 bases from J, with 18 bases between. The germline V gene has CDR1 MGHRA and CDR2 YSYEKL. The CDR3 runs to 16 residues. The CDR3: CASSQGPNTGNHEQFF. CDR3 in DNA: TGCGCCAGCAGCCAAGGACCTAACACAGGGAACCATGAGCAGTTCTTC.

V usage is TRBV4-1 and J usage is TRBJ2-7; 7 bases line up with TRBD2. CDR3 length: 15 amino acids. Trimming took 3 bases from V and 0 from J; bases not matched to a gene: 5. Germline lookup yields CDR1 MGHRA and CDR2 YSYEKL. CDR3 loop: CASSQGTTTSYEQYF. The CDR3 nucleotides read TGCGCCAGCAGCCAGGGGACTACTACCTCCTACGAGCAGTACTTC.

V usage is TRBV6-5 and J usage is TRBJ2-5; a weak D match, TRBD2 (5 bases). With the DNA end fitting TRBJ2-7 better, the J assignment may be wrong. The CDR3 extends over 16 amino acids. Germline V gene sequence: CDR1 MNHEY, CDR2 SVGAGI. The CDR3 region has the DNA TGTGCCAGCAGTTACGGGCCTTTTGGACTGGCCTACGAGCAGTACTTC. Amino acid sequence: CASSYGPFGLAYEQYF.

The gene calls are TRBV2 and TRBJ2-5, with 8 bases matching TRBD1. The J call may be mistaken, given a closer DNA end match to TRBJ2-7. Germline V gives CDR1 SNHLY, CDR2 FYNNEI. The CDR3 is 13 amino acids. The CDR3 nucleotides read TGTGCCAGCAGTAGACAGGGGAAGGACGAGCAGTACTTC. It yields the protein CASSRQGKDEQYF.

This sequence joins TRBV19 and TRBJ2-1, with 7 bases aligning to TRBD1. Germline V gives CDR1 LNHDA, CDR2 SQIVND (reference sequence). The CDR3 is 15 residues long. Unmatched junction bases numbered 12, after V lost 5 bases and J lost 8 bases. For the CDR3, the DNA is TGTGCCAGTAGTTATCTAGACAGGGTTAAGGATGAGCAGTTCTTC. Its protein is CASSYLDRVKDEQFF.

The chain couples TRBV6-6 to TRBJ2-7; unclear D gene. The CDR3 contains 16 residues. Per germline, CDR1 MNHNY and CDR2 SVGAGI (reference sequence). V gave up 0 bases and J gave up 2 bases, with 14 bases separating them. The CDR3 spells CASSYSLAANTYEQYV. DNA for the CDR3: TGTGCCAGCAGTTACTCGCTTGCGGCGAACACCTACGAGCAGTACGTC.

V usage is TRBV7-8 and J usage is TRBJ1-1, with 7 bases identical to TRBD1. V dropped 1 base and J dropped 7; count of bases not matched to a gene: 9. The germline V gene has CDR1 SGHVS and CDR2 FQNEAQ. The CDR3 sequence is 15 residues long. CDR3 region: CASSLGNRGWGEAFF. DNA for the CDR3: TGTGCCAGCAGCTTAGGAAACAGGGGTTGGGGTGAAGCTTTCTTT. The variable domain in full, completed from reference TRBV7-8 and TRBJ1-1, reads GAGVSQSPRYKVAKRGQDVALRCDPISGHVSLFWYQQALGQGPEFLTYFQNEAQLDKSGLPSDRFFAERPEGSVSTLKIQRTQQEDSAVYLCASSLGNRGWGEAFFGQGTRLTVV.

The CDR3 sequence: CASSQVGGPNTEAFF. The CDR3 DNA reads as TGCGCCAGCAGCCAAGTCGGGGGACCGAACACTGAAGCTTTCTTT. The chain combines TRBV4-1 with TRBJ1-1; possibly TRBD1 for D (5 bases). Per the germline V gene, CDR1 is MGHRA and CDR2 is YSYEKL. The CDR3 consists of 15 residues. V was pared by 1 base and J by 1 base, with 10 bases between.

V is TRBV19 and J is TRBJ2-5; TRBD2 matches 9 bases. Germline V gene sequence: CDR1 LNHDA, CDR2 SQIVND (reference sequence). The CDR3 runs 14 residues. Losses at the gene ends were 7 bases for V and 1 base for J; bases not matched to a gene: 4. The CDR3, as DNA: TGTGCCAGTACCGCGGGGGGGGGCCAAGAGACCCAGTACTTC. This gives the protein CASTAGGGQETQYF.

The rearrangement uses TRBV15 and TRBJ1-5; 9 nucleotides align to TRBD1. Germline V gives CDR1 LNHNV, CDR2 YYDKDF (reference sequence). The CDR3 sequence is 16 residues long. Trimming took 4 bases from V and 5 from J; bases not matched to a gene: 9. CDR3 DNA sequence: TGTGCCACCAGCATTGGGACAGGGTTCTTTTATCAGCCCCAGCATTTT. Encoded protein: CATSIGTGFFYQPQHF.

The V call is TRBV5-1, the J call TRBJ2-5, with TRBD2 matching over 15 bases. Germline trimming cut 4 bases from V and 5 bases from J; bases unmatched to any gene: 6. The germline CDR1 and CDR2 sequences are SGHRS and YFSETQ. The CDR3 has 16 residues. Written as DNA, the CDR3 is TGCGCCAGCAGCCTGGGCGGGACTAGCGGGAGGGAGACCCAGTACTTC. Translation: CASSLGGTSGRETQYF. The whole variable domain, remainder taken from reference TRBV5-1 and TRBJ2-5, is KAGVTQTPRYLIKTRGQQVTLSCSPISGHRSVSWYQQTPGQGLQFLFEYFSETQRNKGNFPGRFSGRQFSNSRSEMNVSTLELGDSALYLCASSLGGTSGRETQYFGPGTRLLVL.

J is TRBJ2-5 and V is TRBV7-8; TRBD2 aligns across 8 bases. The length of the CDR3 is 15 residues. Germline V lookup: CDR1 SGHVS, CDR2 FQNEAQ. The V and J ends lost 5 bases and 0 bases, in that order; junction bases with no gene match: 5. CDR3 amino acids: CASSGTSGHQETQYF. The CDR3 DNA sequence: TGTGCCAGCAGCGGAACTAGCGGCCACCAAGAGACCCAGTACTTC.

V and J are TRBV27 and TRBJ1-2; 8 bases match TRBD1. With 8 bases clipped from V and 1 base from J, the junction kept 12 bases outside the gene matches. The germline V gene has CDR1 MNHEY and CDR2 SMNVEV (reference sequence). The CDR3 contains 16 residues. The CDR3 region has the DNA TGTGCCAGCCGAGCAATATGGGACAGGAGTAACTATGGCTACACCTTC. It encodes CASRAIWDRSNYGYTF.

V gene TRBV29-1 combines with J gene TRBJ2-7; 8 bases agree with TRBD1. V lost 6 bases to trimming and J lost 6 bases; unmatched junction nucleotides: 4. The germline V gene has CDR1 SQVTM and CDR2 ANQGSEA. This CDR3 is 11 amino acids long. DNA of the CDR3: TGCAGCGTCGGACAGGGAGGCGAGCAGTACTTC. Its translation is CSVGQGGEQYF.

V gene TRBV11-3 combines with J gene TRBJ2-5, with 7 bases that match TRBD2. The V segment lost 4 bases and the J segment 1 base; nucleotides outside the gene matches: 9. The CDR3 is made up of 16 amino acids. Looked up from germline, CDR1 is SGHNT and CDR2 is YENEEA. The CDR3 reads CASSSSWEGRQETQYF. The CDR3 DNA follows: TGTGCCAGCAGCTCTTCTTGGGAGGGCCGCCAAGAGACCCAGTACTTC.

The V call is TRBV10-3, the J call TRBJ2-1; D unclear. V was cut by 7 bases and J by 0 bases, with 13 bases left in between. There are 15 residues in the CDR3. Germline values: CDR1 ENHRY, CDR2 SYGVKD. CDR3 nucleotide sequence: TGTGCCATCAATACAGTGCTGAGCTCCTACAATGAGCAGTTCTTC. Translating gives CAINTVLSSYNEQFF.

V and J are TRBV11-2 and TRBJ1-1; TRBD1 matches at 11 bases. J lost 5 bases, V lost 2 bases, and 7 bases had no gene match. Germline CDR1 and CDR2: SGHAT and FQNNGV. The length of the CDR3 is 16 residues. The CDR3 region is CASSLLDRGRGTEAFF. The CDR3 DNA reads TGTGCCAGCAGCTTACTGGACAGGGGGCGGGGGACTGAAGCTTTCTTT.